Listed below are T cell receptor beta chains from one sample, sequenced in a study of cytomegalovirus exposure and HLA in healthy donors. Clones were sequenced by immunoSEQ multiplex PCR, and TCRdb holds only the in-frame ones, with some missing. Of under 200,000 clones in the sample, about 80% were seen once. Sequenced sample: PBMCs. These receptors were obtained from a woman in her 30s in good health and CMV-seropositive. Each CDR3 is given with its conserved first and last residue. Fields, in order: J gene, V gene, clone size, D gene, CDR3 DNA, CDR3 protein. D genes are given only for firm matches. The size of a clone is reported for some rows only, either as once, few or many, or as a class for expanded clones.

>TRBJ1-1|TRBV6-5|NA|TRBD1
TGTGCCAGCCAGACAGGGGGGACCACTGAAGCTTTCTTT
CASQTGGTTEAFF
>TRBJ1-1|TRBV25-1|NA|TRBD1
TGTGCCAGCACCTCAAGTCGACAGGGAACCACTGAAGCTTTCTTT
CASTSSRQGTTEAFF
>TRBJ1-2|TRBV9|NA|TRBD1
TGTGCCAGCAGCGGGGGGACAGGGGTCAGAAACTATGGCTACACCTTC
CASSGGTGVRNYGYTF
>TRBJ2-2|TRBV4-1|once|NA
TGCGCCAGCAGCCAAGATTTTGCGAGATCCGGGGAGCTGTTTTTT
CASSQDFARSGELFF
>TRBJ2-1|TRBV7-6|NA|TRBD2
TGTGCCAGCAGCTTAATAGCGGGATCCTACAATGAGCAGTTCTTC
CASSLIAGSYNEQFF
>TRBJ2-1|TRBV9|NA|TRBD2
TGTGCCAGCAGCGTAGGGGGCGGGGGCTCCTACAATGAGCAGTTCTTC
CASSVGGGGSYNEQFF
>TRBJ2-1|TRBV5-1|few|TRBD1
TGCGCCAGCAGCTCTCGGGACAGCTCCTACAATGAGCAGTTCTTC
CASSSRDSSYNEQFF
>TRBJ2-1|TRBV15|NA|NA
TGTGCCACCAGCAGAGATCGGAATGAGCAGTTCTTC
CATSRDRNEQFF
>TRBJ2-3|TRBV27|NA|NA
TGTGCCAGCAGTCCTATACAGGGCGTGGGAACGGGATCGGTTGATTATACAGATACGCAGTATTTT
CASSPIQGVGTGSVDYTDTQYF
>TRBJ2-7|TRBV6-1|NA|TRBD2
TGTGCCAGCAGTGAAAGAAGGACTAGCGCCTACGAGCAGTACTTC
CASSERRTSAYEQYF
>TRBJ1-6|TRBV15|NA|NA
TGTGCCACCAGCAGAGAGACAGTTGGAAATTCACCCCTCCACTTT
CATSRETVGNSPLHF
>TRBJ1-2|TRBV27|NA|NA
TGTGCCAGCAGTTTATCGCCCTCTGCCGGGGTACCAGGCTACACCTTC
CASSLSPSAGVPGYTF
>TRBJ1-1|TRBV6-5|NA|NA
TGTGCCAGCAGACACCACAGCCCTGAAGCTTTCTTT
CASRHHSPEAFF
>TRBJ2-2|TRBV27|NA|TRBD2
TGTGCCAGCAGAGAACTAGCGGGGGTTACCGGGGAGCTGTTTTTT
CASRELAGVTGELFF
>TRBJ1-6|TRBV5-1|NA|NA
TGCGCCAGCAGCCGAGCAATCGGACAGTCTAATTCACCCCTCCACTTT
CASSRAIGQSNSPLHF
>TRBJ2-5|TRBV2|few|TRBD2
TGTGCCAGCAGTTCCCGTCCCGGGACTACCAGCGGGACCCAGTACTTC
CASSSRPGTTSGTQYF
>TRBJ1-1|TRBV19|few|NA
TGTGCCAGTACGTCAAGGACAGCAGAGAACACTGAAGCTTTCTTT
CASTSRTAENTEAFF
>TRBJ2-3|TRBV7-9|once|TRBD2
TGTGCCAGCAGACCCCGGGGGGCAGATACGCAGTATTTT
CASRPRGADTQYF
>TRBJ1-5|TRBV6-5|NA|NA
TGTGCCAGCAGTGAACAGTTGAATCAGCCCCAGCATTTT
CASSEQLNQPQHF
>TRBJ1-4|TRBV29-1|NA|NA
TGCAGCGTTTCTGCACAGGCTAATGAAAAACTGTTTTTT
CSVSAQANEKLFF
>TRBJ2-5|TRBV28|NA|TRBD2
TGTGCCAGCAGCTGGCTAGCGGGGGTTGGTGAGACCCAGTACTTC
CASSWLAGVGETQYF
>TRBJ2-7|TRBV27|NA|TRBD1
TGTGCCAGCAGTCCCGGGACAGGGGTTAGTCCGCAGTACTTC
CASSPGTGVSPQYF
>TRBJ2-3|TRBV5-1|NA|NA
TGCGCCAGCAGCTTCCAGGTGGGAGCAGATACGCAGTATTTT
CASSFQVGADTQYF
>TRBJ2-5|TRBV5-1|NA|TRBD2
TGCGCCAGCAGCGACCCCCGGACTAGCGTAGAGACCCAGTACTTC
CASSDPRTSVETQYF
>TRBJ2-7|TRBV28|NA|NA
TGTGCCAGCACCTCCCCCTACGAGCAGTACTTC
CASTSPYEQYF
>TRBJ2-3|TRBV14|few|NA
TGTGCCAGCAGCCAGTGGGGGCGCATCGTGGGCACAGATACGCAGTATTTT
CASSQWGRIVGTDTQYF
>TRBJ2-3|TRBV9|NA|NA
TGTGCCAGCAGCGTAGACAGGGTCCGCACAGATACGCAGTATTTT
CASSVDRVRTDTQYF
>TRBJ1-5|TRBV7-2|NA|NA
TGTGCCAGCAGCTTAAAGCCAGGGACTTATAGCAATCAGCCCCAGCATTTT
CASSLKPGTYSNQPQHF
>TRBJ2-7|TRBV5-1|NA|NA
TGCGCCAGCAGCTTGGTTGGAGGAACGGCACTCTACGAGCAGTACTTC
CASSLVGGTALYEQYF
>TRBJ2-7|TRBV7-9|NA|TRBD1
TGTGCCAGCAGCACCGACAGGGAATCCTACGAGCAGTACTTC
CASSTDRESYEQYF
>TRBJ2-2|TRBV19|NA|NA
TGTGCCAGTAAGGCGGCGGGGGCTCGATCCGGGGAGCTGTTTTTT
CASKAAGARSGELFF
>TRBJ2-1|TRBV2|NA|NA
TGTGCCAGCCGGGACTTTTCCTACAATGAGCAGTTCTTC
CASRDFSYNEQFF
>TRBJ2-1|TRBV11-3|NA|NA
TGTGCCAGCAGCTTAGATCTTAGGGGGACCTACAATGAGCAGTTCTTC
CASSLDLRGTYNEQFF
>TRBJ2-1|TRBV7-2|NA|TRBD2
TGTGCCAGCAGCTTAGTTGGGGCAGCGGGGGGGCTGAATGAGCAGTTCTTC
CASSLVGAAGGLNEQFF
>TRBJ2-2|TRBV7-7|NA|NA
TGTGCCAGCACGCGAGACAGTTACACCGGGGAGCTGTTTTTT
CASTRDSYTGELFF
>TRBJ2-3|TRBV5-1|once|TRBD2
TGCGCCAGCAGCCCGGGGGGACTAGCGGGGGGCACAGATACGCAGTATTTT
CASSPGGLAGGTDTQYF
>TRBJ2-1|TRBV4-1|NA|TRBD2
TGCGCCAGCAGCCCGACTAGCGGGGGGGCCCGGAATGAGCAGTTCTTC
CASSPTSGGARNEQFF
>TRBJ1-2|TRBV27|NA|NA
TGTGCCAGCCGTTTGGGGGCCTCCGGGGAAGGCTACACCTTC
CASRLGASGEGYTF
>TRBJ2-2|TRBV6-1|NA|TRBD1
TGTGCCAGCAGTCCCGGGACAGGGGGTTCGGGGGAGCTGTTTTTT
CASSPGTGGSGELFF
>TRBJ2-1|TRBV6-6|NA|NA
TGTGCCAGCGCTCGCTCGACAGGCGTCAACAATGAGCAGTTCTTC
CASARSTGVNNEQFF
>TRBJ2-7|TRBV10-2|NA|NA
TGCGCCAGCAGTGGGCAGGATCCCTACGAGCAGTACTTC
CASSGQDPYEQYF
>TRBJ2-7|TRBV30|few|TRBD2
TGTGCCTGGGGGGGACTAGGGAACTACGAGCAGTACTTC
CAWGGLGNYEQYF
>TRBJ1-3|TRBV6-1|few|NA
TGTGCCAGCAGTCTACAGGAGTTCTCTGGAAACACCATATATTTT
CASSLQEFSGNTIYF
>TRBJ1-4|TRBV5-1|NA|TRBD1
TGCGCCAGCAGCTTGGAGGACAGGGGGAGGAGTGAGACTAATGAAAAACTGTTTTTT
CASSLEDRGRSETNEKLFF
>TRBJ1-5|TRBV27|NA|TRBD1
TGTGCCAGCAGTTTTAGAGCGACAGGGGATCAGCCCCAGCATTTT
CASSFRATGDQPQHF
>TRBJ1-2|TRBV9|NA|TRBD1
TGTGCCAGCAGCACGGGACAGCCTTGGGGCTACACCTTC
CASSTGQPWGYTF
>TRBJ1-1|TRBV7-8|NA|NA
TGTGCCAGCAGTTCAGGCGGGGCGCGGACTGAAGCTTTCTTT
CASSSGGARTEAFF
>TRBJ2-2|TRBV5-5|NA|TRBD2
TGTGCCAGCAGCTTGGCCCCTAGCGGGAGGGCCGGCCGGGAGCTGTTTTTT
CASSLAPSGRAGRELFF
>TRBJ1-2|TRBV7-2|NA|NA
TGTGCCAGCAGGCGGGCCGGGCGGGACTATGGCTACACCTTC
CASRRAGRDYGYTF
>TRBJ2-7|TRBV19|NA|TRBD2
TGTGCCAGTAGCCCGGGACTAGGCCCCTACGAGCAGTACTTC
CASSPGLGPYEQYF
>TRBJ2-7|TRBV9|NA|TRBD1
TGTGCCAGCAGCGTAGGGGACAGGGGGCGGTACGAGCAGTACTTC
CASSVGDRGRYEQYF
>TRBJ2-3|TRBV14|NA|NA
TGTGCCAGCAGCCGCATACAGGGCCACACAGATACGCAGTATTTT
CASSRIQGHTDTQYF
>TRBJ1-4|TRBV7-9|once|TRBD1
TGTGCCAGCAGCATGACAGGGGCTAGCGAAAAACTGTTTTTT
CASSMTGASEKLFF